Sequencing of this T cell receptor (beta chain) was carried out in a study of beta chain features in type 1 diabetes. Overall study: All samples yielded 100 million to 140 million examined sorted cells. The study, taken as a whole, reports: Diminished insertions and augmented deletions at VDJ junctions characterized type 1 diabetes patients.

Sequenced material consisted of expressed TCRB transcripts (all of the isolated RNA was reverse transcribed). Profiling relied on immunoSEQ multiplex PCR, and the TCRdb table lists in-frame clones only, not all of them. There are more than 140,000 clones in the sample; roughly 9.3% occur only once, and 0.55% to 0.75% lies in the top ten. A heparinised blood draw that averaged about 120 mL was obtained once from each donor. With respect to this clone: The target antigen is unknown.

The receptor comes from a middle-aged woman in good health. The sequenced material came from central memory CD4+ T cells from blood.

The CDR3 is CASSFDTGMRTDTQYF. CDR3 coding DNA: TGTGCCAGCAGCTTCGATACAGGGATGAGAACAGATACGCAGTATTTT. This chain joins TRBV5-8 and TRBJ2-3; D is possibly TRBD1 (6 bases). The V and J ends lost 2 bases and 3 bases respectively, with 16 bases between them. Germline V gene lookup returns CDR1 SGHTS and CDR2 YDEGEE. The CDR3 consists of 16 residues.